The clone carrying this T cell receptor (beta chain) was seen only a few times. Its matching antigen is unknown. The data stem from a study of T cell repertoires in cytomegalovirus infection. Study findings and constraints: What dominated the ex vivo response were HLA-C-restricted CMV-specific TCR beta clonotypes.

Germline V gives CDR1 KGHDR, CDR2 SFDVKD. The CDR3 contains 13 residues. V lost 2 bases to trimming and J lost 8 bases, with 8 bases between them. TCRdb analysed the reads with MiXCR anew, one entry per CDR3 protein. The table lists roughly 250,000 distinct CDR3 sequences, 9% to 15% of them singletons. The chain links TRBV24-1 to TRBJ1-4, with D uncertain. This clonotype was obtained from a human donor in good health (CMV status not recorded). Some clones in this sample may be carry-over from other donors' samples. Sequenced: PBMCs. The CDR3 reads CATSDSTEEKLFF. The CDR3 region has the DNA TGTGCCACCAGTGATTCTACGGAAGAAAAACTGTTTTTT.